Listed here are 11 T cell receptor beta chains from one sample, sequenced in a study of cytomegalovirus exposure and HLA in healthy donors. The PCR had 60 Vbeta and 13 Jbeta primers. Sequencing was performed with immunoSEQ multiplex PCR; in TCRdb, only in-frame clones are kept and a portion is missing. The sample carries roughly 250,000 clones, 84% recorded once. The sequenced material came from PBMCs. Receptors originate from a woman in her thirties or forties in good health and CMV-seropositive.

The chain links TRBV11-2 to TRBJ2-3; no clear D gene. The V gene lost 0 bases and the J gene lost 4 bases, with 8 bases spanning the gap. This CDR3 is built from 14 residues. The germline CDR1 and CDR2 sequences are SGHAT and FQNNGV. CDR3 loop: CASSLDRVPDTQYF. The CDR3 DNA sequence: TGTGCCAGCAGCTTAGATCGAGTACCAGATACGCAGTATTTT.

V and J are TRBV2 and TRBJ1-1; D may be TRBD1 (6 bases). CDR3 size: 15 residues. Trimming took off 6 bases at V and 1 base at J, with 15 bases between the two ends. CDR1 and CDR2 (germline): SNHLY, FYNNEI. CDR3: CASRAAPTGNTEAFF. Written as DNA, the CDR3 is TGTGCCAGCAGAGCCGCCCCGACAGGGAACACTGAAGCTTTCTTT.

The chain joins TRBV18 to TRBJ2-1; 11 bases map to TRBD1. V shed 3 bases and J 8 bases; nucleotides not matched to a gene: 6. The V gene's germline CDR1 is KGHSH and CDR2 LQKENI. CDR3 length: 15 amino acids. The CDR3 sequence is CASSPAGQGVDEQFF. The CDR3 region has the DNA TGTGCCAGCTCACCTGCGGGACAGGGGGTGGATGAGCAGTTCTTC.

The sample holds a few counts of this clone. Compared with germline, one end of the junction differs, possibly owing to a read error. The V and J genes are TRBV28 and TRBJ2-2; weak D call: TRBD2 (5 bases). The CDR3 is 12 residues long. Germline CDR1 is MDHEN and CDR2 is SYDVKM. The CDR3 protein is CASSLNPSPSSF. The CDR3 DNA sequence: TGTGCCAGCAGTTTAAACCCTAGCCCATCCAGTTTT.

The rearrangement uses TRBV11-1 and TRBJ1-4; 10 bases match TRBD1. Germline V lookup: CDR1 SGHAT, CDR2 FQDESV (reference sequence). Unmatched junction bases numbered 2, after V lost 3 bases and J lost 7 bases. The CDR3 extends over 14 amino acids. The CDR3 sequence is CASSFGQGGEKLFF. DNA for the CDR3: TGTGCCAGCAGCTTCGGACAGGGGGGTGAAAAACTGTTTTTT.

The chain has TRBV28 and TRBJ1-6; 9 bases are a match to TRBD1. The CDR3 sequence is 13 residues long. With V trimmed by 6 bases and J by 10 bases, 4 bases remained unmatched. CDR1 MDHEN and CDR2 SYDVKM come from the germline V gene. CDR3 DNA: TGTGCCAGCAGCAGGACAGGGGAGTCACCCCTCCACTTT. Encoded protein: CASSRTGESPLHF. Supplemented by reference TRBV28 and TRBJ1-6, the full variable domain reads DVKVTQSSRYLVKRTGEKVFLECVQDMDHENMFWYRQDPGLGLRLIYFSYDVKMKEKGDIPEGYSVSREKKERFSLILESASTNQTSMYLCASSRTGESPLHFGNGTRLTVT.

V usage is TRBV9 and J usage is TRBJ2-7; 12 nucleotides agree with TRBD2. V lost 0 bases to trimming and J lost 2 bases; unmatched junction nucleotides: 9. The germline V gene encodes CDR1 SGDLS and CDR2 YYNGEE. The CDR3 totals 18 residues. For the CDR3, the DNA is TGTGCCAGCAGCGTAGGGGCTAGCGGGAGGGGAACCACCTACGAGCAGTACTTC. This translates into CASSVGASGRGTTYEQYF.

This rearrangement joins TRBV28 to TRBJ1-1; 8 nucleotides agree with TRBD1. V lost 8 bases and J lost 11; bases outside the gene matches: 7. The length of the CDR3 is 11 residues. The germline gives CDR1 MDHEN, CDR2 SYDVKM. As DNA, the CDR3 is TGTGCCAGCTCCAGGGGGCGCGAGGCTTTCTTT. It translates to CASSRGREAFF. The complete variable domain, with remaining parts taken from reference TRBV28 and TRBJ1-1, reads DVKVTQSSRYLVKRTGEKVFLECVQDMDHENMFWYRQDPGLGLRLIYFSYDVKMKEKGDIPEGYSVSREKKERFSLILESASTNQTSMYLCASSRGREAFFGQGTRLTVV.

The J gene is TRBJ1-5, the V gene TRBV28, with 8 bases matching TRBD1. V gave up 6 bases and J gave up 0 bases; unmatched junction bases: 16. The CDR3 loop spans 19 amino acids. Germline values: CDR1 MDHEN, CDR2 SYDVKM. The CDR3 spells CASSPPPTGDHYSNQPQHF. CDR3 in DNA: TGTGCCAGCAGCCCCCCCCCGACAGGGGACCATTATAGCAATCAGCCCCAGCATTTT.

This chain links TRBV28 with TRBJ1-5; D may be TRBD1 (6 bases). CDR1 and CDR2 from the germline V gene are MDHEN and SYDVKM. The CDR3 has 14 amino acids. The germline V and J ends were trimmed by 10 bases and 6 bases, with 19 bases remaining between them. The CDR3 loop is CAIQPTGISQPQHF. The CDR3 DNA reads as TGTGCCATCCAACCCACAGGGATCAGTCAGCCCCAGCATTTT.

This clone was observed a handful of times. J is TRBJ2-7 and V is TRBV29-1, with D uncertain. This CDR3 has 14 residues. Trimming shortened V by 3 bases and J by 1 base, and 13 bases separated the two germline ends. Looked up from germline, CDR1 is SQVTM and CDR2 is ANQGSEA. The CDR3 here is CSVESRSGSYEQYF. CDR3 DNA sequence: TGCAGCGTTGAGAGCAGGTCAGGATCCTACGAGCAGTACTTC.